This TCR beta chain was sequenced during a study of blood T cell repertoires in COVID-19 (dated by TCRdb to about 2020). About the study as a whole: Samples from collaborators originated in the United States, Italy and Spain and spanned both the acute and convalescent phases of COVID-19. The prospective study material was composed of cDNA or gDNA derived from T cells, B-cell-depleted T cells, or PBMCs. Deeply sampled blood TCRbeta repertoires from subjects exposed to, actively infected with, or recovered from COVID-19 were included in the dataset. The repertoires were released in a freely available public database intended as a resource for research on the immune response to SARS-CoV-2. Samples were obtained from the ongoing ImmuneRACE study (first 160 participants) and from over 1,000 subjects provided by 6 global collaborators. The sample metadata nearly always contained a de-identified subject ID, COVID-19 status, age in years and sex. HLA class I and class II types, where available, came from metadata supplied by the sample provider rather than from assay-based typing. Overall study outcomes, separate from this receptor: The quantity of clinical and demographic metadata differed by source and by participant and was supplied without curation.

Trimming leaves V shorter by 4 bases and J shorter by 8 bases, with the junction holding 12 bases beyond the gene matches. From the cysteine through the phenylalanine, the CDR3 covers 16 amino acids. Of the read, only the CDR3 DNA is kept; its 48 bases are in frame from base 1. CDR1 and CDR2 (SEHNR, FQNEAQ) derive from the germline V gene (reference sequence). One collaborating source in Seattle enrolled patients while the patients were actively infected and followed the patients over time throughout the course of disease. Collaborating institutions collected whole blood in K2EDTA tubes following their own protocols. For TCRbeta analysis, collaborator samples were shipped as frozen whole blood, as isolated PBMCs, or as DNA extracted from either sample type. The immunoSEQ Assay, a bias-controlled multiplex PCR, was used to amplify TCRbeta CDR3 regions from genomic DNA. The source study handled its data this way. Within the assay, amplification of reference gene primers was used to estimate how many nucleated cells each sample contained. Sequence reads were collapsed and filtered to measure the absolute abundance of every unique TCRbeta CDR3 rearrangement. For each sample, productive Simpson clonality was calculated as the square root of Simpson's diversity index across productive rearrangements. This immuneACCESS table, as held by TCRdb, lists in-frame sequences with V and J called but not all clones. Of the missing ones, under half trace to an unresolved V gene in checked studies; the others have no known cause. That table is the source of V, J and clone size, and D and trimming were worked out from the DNA. The table for this sample lists some 300,000 clones; about 87% of them were counted only once. The ten most abundant clones make up about 6% of the sample.

Worth noting for this clone: This clone's antigen is unknown. It has no much larger one-base neighbor in the sample; base qualities were not kept.

The chain uses TRBV7-9 and TRBJ1-4, with 8 central nucleotides matching TRBD1. The sample consisted of peripheral blood. The TCR originated in a woman in her fifties or sixties with COVID-19, enrolled during active disease. The nucleotide sequence is TGTGCCAGCAGCTCTCCAGGGGGCGATTCAAGCGAAAAACTGTTTTTT. This translates into CASSSPGGDSSEKLFF.